This passage covers 26 T cell receptor beta chains from one sample sequenced in a study of blood T cell repertoires in COVID-19. Profiled with immunoSEQ multiplex PCR; TCRdb holds only in-frame clones, not every one. Seen here are over 85,000 clones, approximately 86% observed once, and the top ten hold 3%. Sequences were obtained from peripheral blood. These receptors were obtained from a man aged 50 to 59 with active or convalescent COVID-19.

The chain combines TRBV6-4 with TRBJ1-1; 9 nucleotides agree with TRBD1. Germline CDR1 and CDR2: MRHNA and SNTAGT. This CDR3 contains 18 residues. V lost 2 bases, J lost 1 base, and 11 bases stayed unmatched. In nucleotides, the CDR3 is TGTGCCAGCAGTGACACGGGACAGGGACTTGGAAGGAACACTGAAGCTTTCTTT. This translates into CASSDTGQGLGRNTEAFF.

The chain combines TRBV29-1 with TRBJ1-2; maybe TRBD1 (5 bases). The CDR3 is 12 residues long. V shed 4 bases and J shed 2 bases, with 8 bases lying between them. The germline gives CDR1 SQVTM, CDR2 ANQGSEA. The CDR3 here is CSVAGQNYGYTF. The CDR3, as DNA: TGCAGCGTTGCCGGACAAAACTATGGCTACACCTTC. Together with reference TRBV29-1 and TRBJ1-2, the CDR3 gives the full variable domain: SAVISQKPSRDICQRGTSLTIQCQVDSQVTMMFWYRQQPGQSLTLIATANQGSEATYESGFVIDKFPISRPNLTFSTLTVSNMSPEDSSIYLCSVAGQNYGYTFGSGTRLTVV.

V gene TRBV10-1 combines with J gene TRBJ2-1, with TRBD2 matching over 11 bases. Losses at the gene ends were 7 bases for V and 3 bases for J; bases not matched to a gene: 8. CDR3 length: 16 amino acids. Germline V gene lookup returns CDR1 WNHNN and CDR2 SYGVQD (reference sequence). The CDR3 DNA sequence: TGCGCCAGCACTGATGGGACTAGCGGTAACTACAATGAGCAGTTCTTC. Translated: CASTDGTSGNYNEQFF.

The chain carries TRBV5-5 and TRBJ1-2; D call uncertain. The CDR3 runs 15 residues. The germline V gene has CDR1 SGHKS and CDR2 YYEKEE (reference sequence). Trimming took 3 bases from V and 3 from J, leaving 15 bases between them. The CDR3 here is CASSYLVGVDYGYTF. CDR3 sequence (DNA): TGTGCCAGCAGCTACCTTGTCGGGGTGGACTATGGCTACACCTTC.

V gene TRBV10-3 combines with J gene TRBJ1-5, with TRBD1 matching over 9 bases. Germline V gene sequence: CDR1 ENHRY, CDR2 SYGVKD. V lost 2 bases to trimming and J lost 4 bases; unmatched junction nucleotides: 3. The CDR3 spans 15 residues. The CDR3 spells CAISEGTGRNQPQHF. CDR3 DNA: TGTGCCATCAGTGAGGGGACAGGGAGGAATCAGCCCCAGCATTTT.

CDR3 loop: CASSQTTGGGVQTQYF. The DNA for the CDR3 is TGTGCCAGCAGCCAAACGACAGGGGGCGGGGTACAGACCCAGTACTTC. J is TRBJ2-5 and V is TRBV14; 10 bases map to TRBD1. Germline V gene lookup returns CDR1 SGHDN and CDR2 FVKESK. With 2 bases clipped from V and 6 bases from J, the junction kept 9 bases outside the gene matches. This CDR3 has 16 residues.

The rearrangement joins TRBV28 to TRBJ1-4; D perhaps matches TRBD1 (6 bases). V lost 3 bases, J lost 4 bases, and 21 bases lay in between. Germline V lookup: CDR1 MDHEN, CDR2 SYDVKM. This CDR3 has 18 residues. The CDR3, as DNA: TGTGCCAGCAGTTTTCCCCCTTCGTCGGACAGCGTTAATGAAAAACTGTTTTTT. The encoded protein is CASSFPPSSDSVNEKLFF.

The chain employs TRBV23-1 and TRBJ1-6, with 7 bases matching TRBD1. TRBV23-1 is an ORF for which the function is uncertain. With 0 bases clipped from V and 0 bases from J, the junction kept 11 bases outside the gene matches. The CDR3 length is 20 residues. CDR3 coding DNA: TGCGCCAGCAGTCAATCGTCTAGCGGGACAGAGAGCTCCTATAATTCACCCCTCCACTTT. This translates into CASSQSSSGTESSYNSPLHF.

This sequence joins TRBV18 and TRBJ1-3; the D is unclear. This CDR3 has 16 residues. The germline V gene encodes CDR1 KGHSH and CDR2 LQKENI. V lost 0 bases and J 0 bases, leaving 9 bases between the germline ends. The CDR3 bases are TGTGCCAGCTCACCACCGGGAGGGAGCTCTGGAAACACCATATATTTT. Its protein product is CASSPPGGSSGNTIYF.

The rearrangement joins TRBV27 to TRBJ2-5, with D unresolved. Trimming left V 5 bases short and J 0 bases short, with 7 bases between. Germline CDR1 reads MNHEY; CDR2 reads SMNVEV (reference sequence). CDR3 length: 13 residues. This CDR3 reads CASSTVYQETQYF. The CDR3 DNA reads as TGTGCCAGCAGTACGGTGTACCAAGAGACCCAGTACTTC.

The count of this clone is one. The J gene is TRBJ1-5, the V gene TRBV7-2; TRBD1 aligns across 7 bases. The CDR3 is made up of 15 amino acids. Losses at the gene ends were 3 bases for V and 6 bases for J; bases not matched to a gene: 8. The germline V gene has CDR1 SGHTA and CDR2 FQGNSA. The CDR3 nucleotides are TGTGCCAGCAGCTTGTTCGCAGGGGGTGGTCAGCCCCAGCATTTT. It is translated as CASSLFAGGGQPQHF.

The chain carries TRBV27 and TRBJ2-1; D is unresolved. Trimming removed 2 bases from V and 0 bases from J, with 8 bases in between. Germline V gene data show CDR1 as MNHEY and CDR2 as SMNVEV (reference sequence). The length of the CDR3 is 15 residues. In nucleotides, the CDR3 is TGTGCCAGCAGTTTAGGCCAGGTCTCCTACAATGAGCAGTTCTTC. Translating it yields CASSLGQVSYNEQFF.

This clone was seen a few times. The chain is built from TRBV18 and TRBJ2-1, with 9 nucleotides matching TRBD2. The CDR3 runs 17 residues. In germline, CDR1 is KGHSH, CDR2 LQKENI. V shed 1 base, J shed 2 bases, and the junction held 6 bases outside the gene matches. The CDR3 spells CASSPLLLAGTYNEQFF. The CDR3 nucleotides read TGTGCCAGCTCACCACTACTTCTAGCGGGGACCTACAATGAGCAGTTCTTC.

The chain employs TRBV5-6 and TRBJ1-3; 7 bases map to TRBD1. Germline CDR1 reads SGHDT; CDR2 reads YYEEEE. The CDR3 is 15 residues long. The ends lost 5 bases at V and 0 bases at J; junction bases unmatched: 5. The CDR3 sequence is CASSPGQASGNTIYF. The CDR3 coding sequence is TGTGCCAGCAGTCCTGGACAGGCCTCTGGAAACACCATATATTTT.

The V and J genes are TRBV11-2 and TRBJ2-7; maybe TRBD1 (5 bases). Germline V gives CDR1 SGHAT, CDR2 FQNNGV. Between the trimmed V and J ends, which lost 2 bases and 4 bases, there was a span of 15 bases. The CDR3 covers 15 residues. The CDR3 DNA sequence: TGTGCCAGCAGCTTAAGGCAGGGCGGCGGATACGAGCAGTACGTC. This gives the protein CASSLRQGGGYEQYV.

The chain has TRBV5-1 and TRBJ2-5; possible D gene TRBD2, 6 bases. This CDR3 is 12 amino acids long. The germline V gene has CDR1 SGHRS and CDR2 YFSETQ. V lost 7 bases to trimming and J lost 3 bases, with 10 bases between them. CDR3 nucleotides: TGCGCCAGCGGGGACTTCGAAGAGACCCAGTACTTC. Protein sequence: CASGDFEETQYF. Based on the CDR3 plus reference TRBV5-1 and TRBJ2-5, the full variable domain is KAGVTQTPRYLIKTRGQQVTLSCSPISGHRSVSWYQQTPGQGLQFLFEYFSETQRNKGNFPGRFSGRQFSNSRSEMNVSTLELGDSALYLCASGDFEETQYFGPGTRLLVL.

This chain uses TRBV28 with TRBJ2-2; D not certain. Germline lookup yields CDR1 MDHEN and CDR2 SYDVKM. This CDR3 is built from 13 residues. V was trimmed by 3 bases and J by 2 bases, leaving 4 bases between them. CDR3 bases: TGTGCCAGCAGTTTTTTAAACACCGGGGAGCTGTTTTTT. Protein sequence: CASSFLNTGELFF. The complete variable domain, with remaining parts taken from reference TRBV28 and TRBJ2-2, reads DVKVTQSSRYLVKRTGEKVFLECVQDMDHENMFWYRQDPGLGLRLIYFSYDVKMKEKGDIPEGYSVSREKKERFSLILESASTNQTSMYLCASSFLNTGELFFGEGSRLTVL.

The genes are TRBV21-1 and TRBJ1-5. TRBV21-1 is marked as a pseudogene. CDR3 size: 10 residues. Here the CDR3 DNA reads TGTGCCAGCAGCGGGAGGCCCCAGCATTTT. It encodes CASSGRPQHF.

The V and J genes are TRBV10-1 and TRBJ1-1; D possibly corresponds to TRBD1 (6 bases). There are 14 residues in the CDR3. Germline V gene lookup returns CDR1 WNHNN and CDR2 SYGVQD (reference sequence). With 2 bases removed from V and 5 bases from J, the gap between germline ends came to 12 bases. The DNA for the CDR3 is TGCGCCAGCAGTGAGACGGGACAAAGAACTGAAGCTTTCTTT. It codes for CASSETGQRTEAFF.

The chain has TRBV24-1 and TRBJ2-1, with D tentatively TRBD1 (5 bases). V lost 3 bases and J lost 6, with 17 bases in between. Germline V CDR1 and CDR2: KGHDR, SFDVKD. The CDR3 loop spans 16 amino acids. CDR3 bases: TGTGCCACCAGTGATCAACAGGCCCAAAGTGGCAATGAGCAGTTCTTC. Translation gives CATSDQQAQSGNEQFF.

The table lists this clone with a few counts. The rearrangement joins TRBV18 to TRBJ2-5, with 7 bases matching TRBD2. With V trimmed by 3 bases and J by 9 bases, 7 bases remained unmatched. The V gene's germline CDR1 is KGHSH and CDR2 LQKENI. CDR3 length: 13 residues. The CDR3 DNA sequence: TGTGCCAGCTCACCCCGGGAGGAGTGGGCCCAGTACTTC. Its translation is CASSPREEWAQYF.

The chain links TRBV24-1 to TRBJ2-6; a weak D match, TRBD1 (5 bases). CDR1 is KGHDR, CDR2 SFDVKD, per germline. Trimming shortened V by 5 bases and J by 4 bases, and 14 bases separated the two germline ends. The CDR3 runs 16 residues. The DNA of the CDR3 is TGTGCCACCAGTGGTCCCATAGGGGCCGGGGCCAACGTCCTGACTTTC. Its translation is CATSGPIGAGANVLTF.

The DNA for the CDR3 is TGTGCCAGTAGTCCGTGGGCTCAAGAGACCCAGTACTTC. It is translated as CASSPWAQETQYF. The chain couples TRBV19 to TRBJ2-5; no definite D call. There are 13 residues in the CDR3. The germline gives CDR1 LNHDA, CDR2 SQIVND (reference sequence). Trimming cost V 5 bases and J 2 bases, with 9 bases left between them.

The rearrangement links TRBV18 to TRBJ1-6; TRBD1 aligns across 7 bases. The CDR3 is 14 amino acids. V trimming: 6 bases; J trimming: 7 bases; junction bases outside the gene matches: 6. Germline V gene sequence: CDR1 KGHSH, CDR2 LQKENI. CDR3 sequence (DNA): TGTGCCAGCTCGGAGGGGGCCGTAAATTCACCCCTCCACTTT. This translates into CASSEGAVNSPLHF.

V gene TRBV18 combines with J gene TRBJ1-5; possibly TRBD1 for D (5 bases). Per germline, CDR1 KGHSH and CDR2 LQKENI. The CDR3 is 14 amino acids. Trimming stripped 2 bases from V and 2 bases from J, with 7 bases between. The CDR3 spells CASSPGRGNQPQHF. The CDR3 DNA reads TGTGCCAGCTCACCAGGCAGGGGCAATCAGCCCCAGCATTTT.

The chain combines TRBV5-6 with TRBJ2-3; 7 bases map to TRBD1. The CDR3 is 15 amino acids. V lost 4 bases and J lost 3; bases outside the gene matches: 8. CDR1 and CDR2 (germline): SGHDT, YYEEEE. CDR3 nucleotides: TGTGCCAGCAGCATCCTACAGGGGCTTACAGATACGCAGTATTTT. It translates to CASSILQGLTDTQYF.